These 12 T cell receptor beta chains originate from one sample sequenced in a study of shared T cell receptors in the human thymus. Profiled with immunoSEQ multiplex PCR; TCRdb holds only in-frame clones, not every one. This table has some 760,000 clones, approximately 85% appearing once. The same sample was also studied in work on human thymus T cells.

The material sequenced was thymocytes. These receptors were collected from a girl less than two years old with a congenital heart defect.

The chain couples TRBV9 to TRBJ2-3; a possible D gene is TRBD1 (6 bases). V shed 3 bases and J shed 2 bases, with 13 bases lying between them. This CDR3 spans 15 amino acids. Germline V gene lookup returns CDR1 SGDLS and CDR2 YYNGEE. The CDR3, as DNA: TGTGCCAGCAGCGATTACAGGGAGAACACAGATACGCAGTATTTT. Protein sequence: CASSDYRENTDTQYF.

The V call is TRBV29-1, the J call TRBJ2-5; 8 bases line up with TRBD2. The CDR3 runs 14 residues. J lost 3 bases, V lost 4 bases, and 7 bases had no gene match. Germline V gives CDR1 SQVTM, CDR2 ANQGSEA. The CDR3 DNA is TGCAGCGTTGTTTGGAGCGGGGGCAAAGAGACCCAGTACTTC. Its protein is CSVVWSGGKETQYF. Complete variable domain (other parts from reference TRBV29-1 and TRBJ2-5): SAVISQKPSRDICQRGTSLTIQCQVDSQVTMMFWYRQQPGQSLTLIATANQGSEATYESGFVIDKFPISRPNLTFSTLTVSNMSPEDSSIYLCSVVWSGGKETQYFGPGTRLLVL.

Written as DNA, the CDR3 is TGTGCCACTAAAGACCCCCCTACAGGGGTGGGATTAGGCTACACCTTC. Its translation is CATKDPPTGVGLGYTF. V and J are TRBV27 and TRBJ1-2; TRBD1 agrees at 7 bases. Germline lookup yields CDR1 MNHEY and CDR2 SMNVEV (reference sequence). V lost 10 bases, J lost 8 bases, and 22 bases stayed unmatched. CDR3 size: 16 residues.

The genes are TRBV4-3 and TRBJ1-6, with 8 bases matching TRBD1. This CDR3 spans 15 amino acids. Germline V gene lookup returns CDR1 LGHNA and CDR2 YSLEER. The V segment lost 3 bases and the J segment 6 bases; nucleotides outside the gene matches: 4. CDR3 DNA: TGCGCCAGCAGCCAGTCAGGGGGCCTTAATTCACCCCTCCACTTT. It encodes CASSQSGGLNSPLHF.

The chain recombines TRBV28 with TRBJ2-1, with TRBD2 matching 10 bases. The CDR3 runs 15 residues. Germline CDR1 reads MDHEN; CDR2 reads SYDVKM. J lost 3 bases, V lost 2 bases, and 1 base had no gene match. The CDR3 sequence: CASSLGTSVYNEQFF. In DNA, the CDR3 is TGTGCCAGCAGTTTAGGGACTAGCGTCTACAATGAGCAGTTCTTC. Drawing the rest from reference TRBV28 and TRBJ2-1, the complete variable domain is DVKVTQSSRYLVKRTGEKVFLECVQDMDHENMFWYRQDPGLGLRLIYFSYDVKMKEKGDIPEGYSVSREKKERFSLILESASTNQTSMYLCASSLGTSVYNEQFFGPGTRLTVL.

There are a few counts of this clone. This rearrangement joins TRBV27 to TRBJ2-5; 8 bases map to TRBD2. The CDR3 loop spans 14 amino acids. V shed 4 bases, J shed 1 base, and the junction held 2 bases outside the gene matches. Germline V gene data show CDR1 as MNHEY and CDR2 as SMNVEV (reference sequence). CDR3 coding DNA: TGTGCCAGCAGTTCAAGCGGGGGCCAAGAGACCCAGTACTTC. Translated, it gives CASSSSGGQETQYF.

This clone was counted a few times. The chain employs TRBV10-3 and TRBJ1-2, with unresolved D. The V gene's germline CDR1 is ENHRY and CDR2 SYGVKD. V was cut by 3 bases and J by 4 bases, with 18 bases left in between. The CDR3 consists of 16 residues. The CDR3 nucleotides read TGTGCCATCAGTGAACTGGGTCGGCGGAATCCCTATGGCTACACCTTC. Translated: CAISELGRRNPYGYTF.

This sequence joins TRBV21-1 and TRBJ1-1. TRBV21-1 has pseudogene status. The CDR3 length is 17 residues. The DNA for the CDR3 is TGTGCCAGCAGCAAAGAGGGAGGGGCCGGGGAGTACACTGAAGCTTTCTTT. This codes for CASSKEGGAGEYTEAFF.

V is TRBV15 and J is TRBJ2-4; 11 bases line up with TRBD1. This CDR3 contains 20 residues. Trimming at V came to 1 base and at J to 6 bases, leaving 17 bases not matched to a gene. Germline loops: CDR1 LNHNV, CDR2 YYDKDF (reference sequence). CDR3 in amino acids: CATSRVRTGGSGQNRNIQYF. CDR3 nucleotides: TGTGCCACCAGCAGAGTACGGACAGGGGGCAGTGGTCAAAATAGAAACATTCAGTACTTC.

The V call is TRBV5-1, the J call TRBJ2-5, with 8 bases lining up with TRBD1. The CDR3 sequence is 14 residues long. With V trimmed by 4 bases and J by 5 bases, 7 bases remained unmatched. Germline loops: CDR1 SGHRS, CDR2 YFSETQ. Here the CDR3 reads CASSRGQDGETQYF. As DNA, the CDR3 is TGCGCCAGCAGCAGGGGACAGGACGGGGAGACCCAGTACTTC.

DNA for the CDR3: TGTGCCAGCATAGATAAGGCAGAGGGCGATGGCTACACCTTC. Its translation is CASIDKAEGDGYTF. This chain joins TRBV2 and TRBJ1-2; no firm D call. This CDR3 has 14 residues. Looked up from germline, CDR1 is SNHLY and CDR2 is FYNNEI. Trimming left V 7 bases short and J 6 bases short, with 18 bases between.

The chain has TRBV10-2 and TRBJ2-5, with 15 bases matching TRBD2. The CDR3 is 16 amino acids. From germline, CDR1 is WSHSY and CDR2 SAAADI. J lost 5 bases, V lost 6 bases, and 7 bases had no gene match. The CDR3 DNA follows: TGCGCCAGCAGGGGACTAGCGGGGGGCGGATGGGAGACCCAGTACTTC. Translating gives CASRGLAGGGWETQYF.